This T cell receptor beta chain was found in a study of molecular identifiers for immune sequencing clone quantification. There are 16 residues in the CDR3. From germline, CDR1 is LGHDT and CDR2 YNNKEL (reference sequence). J gave up 6 bases and V 1 base, and 8 bases lay outside the gene matches. This clonotype was seen only a few times. TCRdb re-derived calls from the PCR reads in MiXCR, one entry per CDR3 protein. The data show 35,000 or so distinct CDR3 sequences, about a fifth seen once. The sequence was collected from a human donor in good health. Some libraries in this study had Jurkat cell RNA spiked in. The sample comprised naive CD8+ T cells from blood, with Jurkat cell RNA spiked in. The subset: FACS-sorted CD8+CD4-CCR7+CD45RA+ naive T cells. The genes are TRBV3-1 and TRBJ2-1, with 8 bases lining up with TRBD2. The CDR3 nucleotides read TGTGCCAGCAGCCAAGCCCCTAGCGGGTACCGCAATGAGCAGTTCTTC. This encodes CASSQAPSGYRNEQFF.